Many counts were recorded for the clone carrying this TCR beta chain. The antigen remains unidentified. The data derive from a study of identical twins. Findings and caveats of the study: Abundant cord blood beta clonotypes carried fewer insertions; memory repertoires showed none.

V lost 4 bases to trimming and J lost 2 bases; unmatched junction nucleotides: 1. Germline V gene sequence: CDR1 SEHNR, CDR2 FQNEAQ (reference sequence). CDR3 length: 14 residues. TCRdb fed the 5' RACE reads into MiXCR, producing one record per CDR3 protein. The sample lists roughly 720,000 distinct CDR3 sequences; 18% were seen once. These sequences were also reported in another study, on T cells expressing NK-cell markers. That paper states: TCR beta repertoires came from sorted CD3+CD56+NKG2C+, CD3+CD56+NKG2C- and CD3+CD56-NKG2C+ T cells. HCMV specificity of expanded NKG2C+ T cell clones remained unclear.

What was sequenced was PBMCs. This chain uses TRBV7-9 with TRBJ2-7; 11 bases are shared with TRBD1. The sequence came from a woman aged 18 to 35 in good health. CDR3 DNA: TGTGCCAGCAGCTCGGGACAGGGGGCCTACGAGCAGTACTTC. Its translation is CASSSGQGAYEQYF.